Each of the 11 T cell receptor beta chains below was sequenced from the same sample in a study of T cells in Graves' hyperthyroidism and ophthalmopathy. Amplification of TCR beta CDR3 regions used RNA as the template. The HTBI primer set was used in a first-round RT-PCR of the TCR CDR3. Each CDR3 protein gets one entry after TCRdb re-called the multiplex PCR reads with MiXCR. The sample comprises roughly 710,000 distinct CDR3 sequences, approximately 40% of which are singletons, and around 30% rests with the top ten. The sample taken for sequencing was blood. Source of these receptors: a woman aged 40 to 55 with Graves' hyperthyroidism.

The rearrangement links TRBV4-3 to TRBJ1-2; the D gene is possibly TRBD1 (6 bases). V lost 4 bases to trimming and J lost 2 bases, with 14 bases between them. Germline V gene data show CDR1 as LGHNA and CDR2 as YSLEER. This CDR3 contains 15 residues. For the CDR3, the DNA is TGCGCCAGCAGCCCGCACCCGGGACAAAACTATGGCTACACCTTC. As protein: CASSPHPGQNYGYTF.

The chain links TRBV15 to TRBJ2-7, with D perhaps TRBD2 (6 bases). The J call may be faulty, since TRBJ2-1 better matches the DNA end. Per the germline V gene, CDR1 is LNHNV and CDR2 is YYDKDF (reference sequence). The CDR3 runs to 13 residues. CDR3 coding DNA: TGTGCCACCAGCAGAAGACTAGACAATGAGCAGTTCTTC. Encoded protein: CATSRRLDNEQFF.

Concerning this clonotype: A single base separates this from a much larger clone, so it may be a read error. The genes are TRBV19 and TRBJ1-2; D is undetermined. The CDR3 is made up of 17 amino acids. CDR1 and CDR2 from the germline V gene are LNHDA and SQIVND (reference sequence). DNA of the CDR3: TGTGCCTGTAGTATAGCGACCGTTCCCGTTGAGGACTATGGCTACACCTTC. Translation gives CACSIATVPVEDYGYTF.

This clonotype was picked up a small number of times. The chain combines TRBV3-1 with TRBJ1-2, with no clear D. Germline V CDR1 and CDR2: LGHDT, YNNKEL (reference sequence). The V end lost 1 base, the J end lost 4 bases, and 13 bases lay between the germline ends. The CDR3 contains 15 residues. The CDR3 sequence: CASSQGLEPFYGYTF. The DNA for the CDR3 is TGTGCCAGCAGCCAAGGCCTTGAACCATTCTATGGCTACACCTTC.

V is TRBV7-2 and J is TRBJ2-5; D possibly corresponds to TRBD1 (6 bases). This CDR3 is 17 amino acids long. Per germline, CDR1 SGHTA and CDR2 FQGNSA. V lost 5 bases to trimming and J lost 5 bases, with 24 bases between them. The CDR3 loop reads CASSKRQTGTLSETQYF. The CDR3 DNA is TGTGCCAGCAGCAAACGCCAAACAGGGACCCTCTCTGAGACCCAGTACTTC.

V and J are TRBV6-2 or TRBV6-3 and TRBJ1-5, with unresolved D. The germline V gene encodes CDR1 MNHEY and CDR2 SVGEGT. Between the trimmed V and J ends, which lost 2 bases and 4 bases, there was a span of 9 bases. The CDR3 has 14 amino acids. CDR3 in DNA: TGTGCCAGCAGTTACAGACCCATGAATCAGCCCCAGCATTTT. It yields the protein CASSYRPMNQPQHF.

This chain connects TRBV19 to TRBJ2-7; D call uncertain. The CDR3 has 14 amino acids. Germline CDR1 reads LNHDA; CDR2 reads SQIVND (reference sequence). Trimming pared 6 bases from V and 0 bases from J, leaving 12 bases between. The CDR3, as DNA: TGTGCCAGTAGCCCGAACTTGGCCTCCTACGAGCAGTACTTC. Its protein is CASSPNLASYEQYF.

Many counts were recorded for this clonotype. The chain has TRBV29-1 and TRBJ2-5; the D is unclear. CDR3 length: 13 residues. V was pared by 5 bases and J by 3 bases, with 13 bases between. Germline V CDR1 and CDR2: SQVTM, ANQGSEA. The DNA for the CDR3 is TGCAGCGTTTCGTCGATACGGAAAGAGACCCAGTACTTC. Translating gives CSVSSIRKETQYF.

This chain joins TRBV3-1 and TRBJ1-5; D remains ambiguous. The germline V gene has CDR1 LGHDT and CDR2 YNNKEL (reference sequence). V lost 3 bases, J lost 1 base, and 10 bases lay in between. This CDR3 has 15 amino acids. CDR3 sequence: CASSQEPLSNQPQHF. The CDR3 DNA is TGTGCCAGCAGCCAGGAGCCGTTAAGCAATCAGCCCCAGCATTTT. The full variable domain, completed using reference TRBV3-1 and TRBJ1-5, is DTAVSQTPKYLVTQMGNDKSIKCEQNLGHDTMYWYKQDSKKFLKIMFSYNNKELIINETVPNRFSPKSPDKAHLNLHINSLELGDSAVYFCASSQEPLSNQPQHFGDGTRLSIL.

This clonotype came up many times. J is TRBJ1-2 and V is TRBV5-8; D is ambiguous. Looked up from germline, CDR1 is SGHTS and CDR2 is YDEGEE. The V end lost 1 base, the J end lost 6 bases, and 10 bases lay between the germline ends. The CDR3 contains 13 residues. CDR3 sequence reads: CASSLRGVHGYTF. The CDR3 region has the DNA TGTGCCAGCAGCTTGCGAGGAGTTCATGGCTACACCTTC.

The chain carries TRBV4-3 and TRBJ2-7, with D possibly matching TRBD2 (7 bases). With 1 base removed from V and 3 bases from J, the gap between germline ends came to 16 bases. Looked up from germline, CDR1 is LGHNA and CDR2 is YSLEER. This CDR3 region has 16 residues. The CDR3 sequence: CASSQGMGGGSYEQYF. The CDR3 region has the DNA TGCGCCAGCAGCCAAGGAATGGGGGGCGGGAGCTACGAGCAGTACTTC.